The 6 T cell receptor beta chains below were found in one sample sequenced in a study of cytomegalovirus exposure and HLA in healthy donors. Profiling relied on immunoSEQ multiplex PCR, and the TCRdb table lists in-frame clones only, not all of them. The table lists fewer than 200,000 clones, about nine tenths of them singletons. The sample comprised PBMCs. The receptors shown here come from a woman between 18 and 29 years old in good health and CMV-seropositive.

This sequence joins TRBV6-5 and TRBJ1-1, with 7 bases lining up with TRBD1. J was trimmed by 0 bases and V by 3 bases; bases with no gene match: 4. The CDR3 totals 15 residues. The germline V gene has CDR1 MNHEY and CDR2 SVGAGI. CDR3 residues: CASSYGTEMNTEAFF. The CDR3 nucleotides are TGTGCCAGCAGTTATGGGACAGAGATGAACACTGAAGCTTTCTTT.

The CDR3: CASSIRTSGRSNTGELFF. The CDR3 DNA reads TGTGCCAGCAGTATCCGGACTAGCGGGAGGTCAAACACCGGGGAGCTGTTTTTT. The genes are TRBV27 and TRBJ2-2; 14 bases fit TRBD2. V gave up 5 bases and J gave up 2 bases; unmatched junction bases: 7. The germline V gene has CDR1 MNHEY and CDR2 SMNVEV (reference sequence). CDR3 length equals 18 residues.

V is TRBV6-6 and J is TRBJ2-7, with D possibly matching TRBD1 (5 bases). The CDR3 has 15 residues. Germline V lookup: CDR1 MNHNY, CDR2 SVGAGI (reference sequence). Trimming took off 0 bases at V and 5 bases at J, with 14 bases between the two ends. CDR3: CASSYSTQGGNEQYF. In nucleotides, the CDR3 is TGTGCCAGCAGTTACTCCACTCAGGGTGGGAACGAGCAGTACTTC.

J is TRBJ1-3 and V is TRBV6-5; D perhaps matches TRBD1 (6 bases). Trimming pared 4 bases from V and 4 bases from J, leaving 17 bases between. The germline gives CDR1 MNHEY, CDR2 SVGAGI. The CDR3 runs to 16 residues. The CDR3 loop is CASSWRGGGTGNTIYF. For the CDR3, the DNA is TGTGCCAGCAGTTGGCGAGGGGGGGGCACGGGAAACACCATATATTTT.

The DNA for the CDR3 is TGTGCCAGCAGTGTGGGCAGGGGCGCGGGCTATGGCTACACCTTC. Translation: CASSVGRGAGYGYTF. The gene calls are TRBV6-1 and TRBJ1-2, with D perhaps matching TRBD1 (6 bases). There are 15 residues in the CDR3. Trimming left V 4 bases short and J 4 bases short, with 16 bases between. The germline gives CDR1 MNHNS, CDR2 SASEGT.

The chain has TRBV5-1 and TRBJ2-1; no reliable D call. The CDR3 loop spans 15 amino acids. Between the trimmed V and J ends, which lost 0 bases and 4 bases, there was a span of 11 bases. In germline, CDR1 is SGHRS, CDR2 YFSETQ. CDR3 region: CASSLAVGVYNEQFF. CDR3 nucleotides: TGCGCCAGCAGCTTGGCCGTAGGAGTATACAATGAGCAGTTCTTC. The full variable domain, rest sourced from reference TRBV5-1 and TRBJ2-1, is KAGVTQTPRYLIKTRGQQVTLSCSPISGHRSVSWYQQTPGQGLQFLFEYFSETQRNKGNFPGRFSGRQFSNSRSEMNVSTLELGDSALYLCASSLAVGVYNEQFFGPGTRLTVL.